This TCR beta chain was identified in a study of cytomegalovirus exposure and HLA in healthy donors. CDR1 KGHSH and CDR2 LQKENI come from the germline V gene. The V gene end was trimmed by 3 bases and the J gene end by 3 bases; junction bases not matched to a gene: 10. The CDR3 sequence is 16 residues long. PCR employed 60 Vbeta and 13 Jbeta primers. Assay: immunoSEQ multiplex PCR; the TCRdb copy retains only in-frame clones and omits some. The sample includes approximately 120,000 clones, nearly 80% of them seen just once. Note on this clone: Its antigen remains unknown.

Participants comprised healthy donors of bone marrow. Findings of the study overall: Later findings reportedly placed an Asian-associated ancestry cluster below the roughly 690-donor mean for N-insertions. From TCR beta sequences, most subjects' HLA-A and HLA-B alleles were reportedly predicted accurately.

Sequenced material: PBMCs. This clonotype originated in a woman aged 40 to 49 in good health and CMV-seronegative. The chain is built from TRBV18 and TRBJ2-7; 8 nucleotides match TRBD2. CDR3 protein: CASSPSGRGDSYEQYF. DNA for the CDR3: TGTGCCAGCTCACCCTCCGGGCGGGGGGATAGCTACGAGCAGTACTTC.